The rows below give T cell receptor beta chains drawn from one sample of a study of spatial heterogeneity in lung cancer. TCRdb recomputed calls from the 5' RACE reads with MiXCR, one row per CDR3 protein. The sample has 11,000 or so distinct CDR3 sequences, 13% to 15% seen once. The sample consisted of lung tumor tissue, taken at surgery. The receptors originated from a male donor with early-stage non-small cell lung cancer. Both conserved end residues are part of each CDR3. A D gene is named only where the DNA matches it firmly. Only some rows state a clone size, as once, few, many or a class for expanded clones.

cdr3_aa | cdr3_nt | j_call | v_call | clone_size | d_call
CASSYSIQAGQETQYF | TGTGCCAGCAGTTACTCGATACAGGCCGGCCAAGAGACCCAGTACTTC | TRBJ2-5 | TRBV6-2/TRBV6-3 | many | -
CSVKGVGSGTYEQYF | TGCAGCGTGAAAGGTGTTGGATCGGGTACCTACGAGCAGTACTTC | TRBJ2-7 | TRBV29-1 | many | -
CAWSAAENQPQHF | TGTGCCTGGAGTGCGGCAGAAAATCAGCCCCAGCATTTT | TRBJ1-5 | TRBV30 | - | -
CASSPFGPGLAKAHEQFF | TGTGCCAGCTCACCATTTGGCCCGGGACTAGCGAAGGCCCATGAGCAGTTCTTC | TRBJ2-1 | TRBV18 | - | TRBD2
CSVETYSEQYF | TGCAGCGTTGAAACTTACTCCGAGCAGTACTTC | TRBJ2-7 | TRBV29-1 | medium-sized | -
CASRPPGQSNSPLHF | TGTGCCAGCAGGCCTCCGGGACAGAGCAATTCACCCCTCCACTTT | TRBJ1-6 | TRBV28 | few | TRBD1
CSVLGLDGTDTQYF | TGCAGCGTTTTAGGACTAGATGGCACAGATACGCAGTATTTT | TRBJ2-3 | TRBV29-1 | - | TRBD2
CSATGNYGYTF | TGCAGTGCTACAGGGAACTATGGCTACACCTTC | TRBJ1-2 | TRBV20-1 | many | -
CASSSRDSGYNEQFF | TGTGCCAGCAGCTCCCGGGACAGCGGATACAATGAGCAGTTCTTC | TRBJ2-1 | TRBV7-2 | many | TRBD1
CASSLLQAGNQPQHF | TGTGCCAGCAGCTTGTTGCAGGCCGGCAATCAGCCCCAGCATTTT | TRBJ1-5 | TRBV5-8 | - | -
CASSRGDRSGANVLTF | TGTGCCAGCAGCCGGGGGGACCGCTCTGGGGCCAACGTCCTGACTTTC | TRBJ2-6 | TRBV27 | many | TRBD2
CASSQDLDWNTEAFF | TGCGCCAGCAGCCAAGATTTGGATTGGAACACTGAAGCTTTCTTT | TRBJ1-1 | TRBV4-3 | few | -
CASSFDPEFNEQFF | TGTGCCAGCAGTTTTGACCCTGAGTTCAATGAGCAGTTCTTC | TRBJ2-1 | TRBV12-3/TRBV12-4 | few | -
CASSAGTGPYGYTF | TGTGCCAGCAGTGCCGGGACAGGGCCCTATGGCTACACCTTC | TRBJ1-2 | TRBV6-1 | - | TRBD1
CASSPGGAGTYTQYF | TGTGCCAGCAGCCCTGGGGGAGCGGGAACGTATACGCAGTATTTT | TRBJ2-3 | TRBV28 | few | TRBD2
CASSLVRDQETQYF | TGTGCCAGCAGCTTAGTACGAGACCAAGAGACCCAGTACTTC | TRBJ2-5 | TRBV7-9 | many | -
CASRRLAGGTHEQYF | TGTGCCAGCAGAAGACTAGCGGGAGGGACGCACGAGCAGTACTTC | TRBJ2-7 | TRBV28 | many | TRBD2
CASSQLELAGFYEQYF | TGTGCCAGCAGTCAACTCGAACTAGCGGGATTCTACGAGCAGTACTTC | TRBJ2-7 | TRBV6-2/TRBV6-3 | once | TRBD2
CASSYSWGSPNTEAFF | TGTGCCAGCAGTTACTCGTGGGGGTCGCCGAACACTGAAGCTTTCTTT | TRBJ1-1 | TRBV6-5 | medium-sized | -
CASSEQRGTNEKLFF | TGTGCCAGCAGTGAACAAAGGGGAACTAATGAAAAACTGTTTTTT | TRBJ1-4 | TRBV25-1 | few | -
CASSPGGPYNEQFF | TGTGCCAGCAGTCCAGGGGGCCCCTACAATGAGCAGTTCTTC | TRBJ2-1 | TRBV28 | many | TRBD1
CASSFSYRGNYGYTF | TGTGCCAGCAGTTTCTCTTACAGGGGTAACTATGGCTACACCTTC | TRBJ1-2 | TRBV12-3/TRBV12-4 | few | TRBD1
CSADLPNNEQFF | TGCAGTGCTGACCTGCCAAACAATGAGCAGTTCTTC | TRBJ2-1 | TRBV20-1 | few | -
CASSLSRGGNQPQHF | TGTGCCAGCAGCTTATCCCGAGGGGGAAATCAGCCCCAGCATTTT | TRBJ1-5 | TRBV7-6 | many | -
CASSSRGPGGDEQFF | TGTGCCAGCAGCTCCAGGGGACCGGGCGGGGATGAGCAGTTCTTC | TRBJ2-1 | TRBV11-3 | few | -
CSVDTWDDLAYGYTF | TGCAGCGTTGATACCTGGGACGACTTAGCCTATGGCTACACCTTC | TRBJ1-2 | TRBV29-1 | medium-sized | -
CASRGRPEVVYEQYF | TGTGCCAGCCGGGGGAGGCCTGAAGTGGTCTACGAGCAGTACTTC | TRBJ2-7 | TRBV6-1 | medium-sized | -
CASSLGTGVLNEQFF | TGTGCCAGCAGCTTAGGGACAGGGGTCCTAAATGAGCAGTTCTTC | TRBJ2-1 | TRBV7-9 | many | TRBD1
CSAKTYEAFF | TGCAGTGCTAAGACCTATGAAGCTTTCTTT | TRBJ1-1 | TRBV20-1 | few | -
CASSQGGRGSNQPQHF | TGCGCCAGCAGCCAAGGGGGCAGGGGAAGCAATCAGCCCCAGCATTTT | TRBJ1-5 | TRBV4-1 | many | -
CASRPTTGELFF | TGTGCCAGCAGACCCACCACCGGGGAGCTGTTTTTT | TRBJ2-2 | TRBV7-2 | many | -